These 15 T cell receptor beta chains were sequenced from one sample in a study of graft-versus-host responses after intestinal transplantation. From the graft tissue, intraepithelial and lamina propria lymphocytes were released through processing. Libraries were prepared by immunoSEQ multiplex PCR; TCRdb keeps only in-frame clonotypes and omits some of them. The data contain 9,000 to 10,000 clones, about four fifths of them singletons. This specimen was ileum tissue, taken about 430 days after intestinal transplantation. These receptors all come from a human patient who received an intestinal transplant, so some T cells may come from the graft donor.

V gene TRBV27 combines with J gene TRBJ1-6; D remains unclear. Germline V gene sequence: CDR1 MNHEY, CDR2 SMNVEV (reference sequence). The CDR3 consists of 15 residues. Between the trimmed V and J ends, which lost 5 bases and 7 bases, there was a span of 15 bases. CDR3 residues: CASSLTRAGNSPLHF. DNA for the CDR3: TGTGCCAGCAGTCTAACGAGGGCAGGAAATTCACCCCTCCACTTT.

The chain combines TRBV28 with TRBJ1-1, with 7 nucleotides matching TRBD1. The trim removed 5 bases at V and 6 bases at J, leaving 3 bases unmatched. The germline gives CDR1 MDHEN, CDR2 SYDVKM. The CDR3 runs to 12 residues. Here the CDR3 reads CASSQGVAEAFF. CDR3 DNA sequence: TGTGCCAGCAGTCAGGGGGTGGCTGAAGCTTTCTTT.

The rearrangement uses TRBV30 and TRBJ2-2; D not resolved. The CDR3 runs 11 residues. The V end lost 5 bases, the J end lost 5 bases, and 6 bases lay between the germline ends. Germline V gene lookup returns CDR1 GTSNPN and CDR2 SVGIG (reference sequence). This chain's CDR3 is CAWGITGELFF. CDR3 nucleotide sequence: TGTGCCTGGGGAATAACCGGGGAGCTGTTTTTT.

The rearrangement links TRBV9 to TRBJ2-7, with D unresolved. Germline V CDR1 and CDR2: SGDLS, YYNGEE. The CDR3 has 13 residues. Trimming stripped 0 bases from V and 4 bases from J, with 8 bases between. The CDR3: CASSVDSEYEQYF. The CDR3 DNA sequence: TGTGCCAGCAGCGTAGACTCGGAATACGAGCAGTACTTC.

The V call is TRBV18, the J call TRBJ2-7, with 8 bases matching TRBD1. The V gene end was trimmed by 3 bases and the J gene end by 6 bases; junction bases not matched to a gene: 1. The CDR3 contains 12 residues. Looked up from germline, CDR1 is KGHSH and CDR2 is LQKENI. CDR3 in DNA: TGTGCCAGCTCACCCCAGGGGGCCGAGCAGTACTTC. It encodes CASSPQGAEQYF.

About this clone itself: With only one base between it and a far larger clone, this is likely a read error. The chain is built from TRBV7-9 and TRBJ1-2; the match to TRBD1 covers 8 bases. After removal of 8 bases from V and 4 bases from J, the junction contained 12 bases not matched to a gene. The CDR3 consists of 15 residues. Germline CDR1 reads SEHNR; CDR2 reads FQNEAQ (reference sequence). CDR3 nucleotide sequence: TGTGCCAGCTGCCTAGGACAGGGACGTAGCTATGGCTACACCTTC. It codes for CASCLGQGRSYGYTF.

The chain is built from TRBV10-1 and TRBJ1-5; 9 bases align to TRBD1. The CDR3 is made up of 18 amino acids. Germline CDR1 is WNHNN and CDR2 is SYGVQD (reference sequence). The junction had 13 bases not matched to a gene; V was cut back by 6 bases and J by 1 base. This CDR3 reads CASRPGQGMTRSNQPQHF. For the CDR3, the DNA is TGCGCCAGCAGACCTGGACAGGGGATGACTAGGAGCAATCAGCCCCAGCATTTT.

The gene calls are TRBV6-5 and TRBJ2-1, with D unclear. The V and J ends lost 6 bases and 3 bases respectively, with 9 bases between them. This CDR3 contains 13 residues. CDR1 MNHEY and CDR2 SVGAGI come from the germline V gene. The DNA for the CDR3 is TGTGCCAGCAGCTCCGGGTGCTACAATGAGCAGTTCTTC. Its translation: CASSSGCYNEQFF.

The chain employs TRBV11-3 and TRBJ1-4; TRBD1 agrees at 9 bases. Germline lookup yields CDR1 SGHNT and CDR2 YENEEA. The J segment lost 7 bases and the V segment lost 2 bases, leaving 17 bases of the junction unmatched. The CDR3 has 19 amino acids. CDR3 sequence (DNA): TGTGCCAGCAGCTTACCCGACCGGGACAGGGAGGTGGGGTGTGAAAAACTGTTTTTT. Encoded protein: CASSLPDRDREVGCEKLFF.

The genes are TRBV6-1 and TRBJ2-5, with D perhaps TRBD1 (6 bases). V lost 6 bases, J lost 7 bases, and 12 bases lay in between. CDR3 length: 12 amino acids. From germline, CDR1 is MNHNS and CDR2 SASEGT. The CDR3 loop reads CASRLQGATQYF. CDR3 bases: TGTGCCAGCAGACTACAGGGCGCGACCCAGTACTTC.

The chain combines TRBV10-1 with TRBJ2-5; no definite D call. The last part of the DNA fits TRBJ2-7 better; the J call may be wrong. Germline CDR1 is WNHNN and CDR2 is SYGVQD (reference sequence). This CDR3 has 13 amino acids. The CDR3: CASSESNGYEQYF. CDR3 nucleotide sequence: TGCGCCAGCAGTGAGTCGAATGGATACGAGCAGTACTTC.

The chain couples TRBV7-9 to TRBJ2-1; D unclear. This CDR3 has 12 residues. Per the germline V gene, CDR1 is SEHNR and CDR2 is FQNEAQ (reference sequence). V lost 0 bases, J lost 8 bases, and 5 bases lay in between. The CDR3 DNA sequence: TGTGCCAGCAGCTTAGCGTTCGATGAGCAGTTCTTC. Its translation is CASSLAFDEQFF.

This clone came up once. The chain carries TRBV4-1 and TRBJ2-1; 8 nucleotides align to TRBD2. With 3 bases clipped from V and 8 bases from J, the junction kept 6 bases outside the gene matches. This CDR3 region has 14 residues. Germline V gives CDR1 MGHRA, CDR2 YSYEKL. CDR3 DNA: TGCGCCAGCAGCCAGAGCGGGGGCTCAGATGAGCAGTTCTTC. This gives the protein CASSQSGGSDEQFF.

The chain is built from TRBV6-1 and TRBJ2-2; D might be TRBD2 (6 bases). V lost 8 bases and J 4 bases, leaving 11 bases between the germline ends. Germline-derived CDR1 and CDR2 are MNHNS and SASEGT. This CDR3 spans 13 amino acids. The CDR3 spells CASGGASTGELFF. The CDR3 bases are TGTGCCAGCGGAGGGGCGAGCACCGGGGAGCTGTTTTTT.

The chain uses TRBV30 and TRBJ2-5; no clear D. The J call could be wrong; TRBJ2-7 is a better fit for the DNA end. CDR3 length: 13 residues. Per germline, CDR1 GTSNPN and CDR2 SVGIG (reference sequence). The CDR3 reads CAWSPFSRHEQYF. For the CDR3, the DNA is TGTGCCTGGAGCCCGTTCTCACGCCACGAGCAGTACTTC.